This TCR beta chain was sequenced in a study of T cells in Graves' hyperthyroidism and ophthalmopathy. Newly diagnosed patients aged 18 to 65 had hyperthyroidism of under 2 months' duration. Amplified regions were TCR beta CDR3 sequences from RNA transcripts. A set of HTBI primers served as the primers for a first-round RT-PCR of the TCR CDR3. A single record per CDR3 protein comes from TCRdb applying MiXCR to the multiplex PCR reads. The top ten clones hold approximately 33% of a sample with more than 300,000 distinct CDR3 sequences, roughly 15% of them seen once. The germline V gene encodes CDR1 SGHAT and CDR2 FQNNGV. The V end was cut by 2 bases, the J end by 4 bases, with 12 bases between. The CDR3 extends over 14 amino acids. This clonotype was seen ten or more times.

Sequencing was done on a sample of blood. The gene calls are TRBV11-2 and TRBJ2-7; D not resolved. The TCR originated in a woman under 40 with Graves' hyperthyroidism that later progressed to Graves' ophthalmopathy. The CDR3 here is CASSLTVMGYEQYF. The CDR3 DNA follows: TGTGCCAGCAGCTTAACAGTAATGGGTTACGAGCAGTACTTC. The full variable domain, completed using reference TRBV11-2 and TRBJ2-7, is EAGVAQSPRYKIIEKRQSVAFWCNPISGHATLYWYQQILGQGPKLLIQFQNNGVVDDSQLPKDRFSAERLKGVDSTLKIQPAKLEDSAVYLCASSLTVMGYEQYFGPGTRLTVT.